The 31 T cell receptor beta chains in this list originate from one sample, sequenced in a study of blood T cell repertoires in COVID-19. Sequencing was performed with immunoSEQ multiplex PCR; in TCRdb, only in-frame clones are kept and a portion is missing. Seen here are fewer than 100,000 clones, 75% to 85% observed once, and the top ten hold roughly 25%. The sample consisted of peripheral blood. The receptors derive from a man between 65 and 85 years old with acute or convalescent COVID-19.

The chain has TRBV27 and TRBJ2-4, with D perhaps matching TRBD2 (6 bases). CDR3 length: 17 residues. CDR1 and CDR2 from the germline V gene are MNHEY and SMNVEV (reference sequence). Trimming shortened V by 2 bases and J by 3 bases, and 17 bases separated the two germline ends. CDR3 nucleotide sequence: TGTGCCAGCAGTTTAACCCCCCCGGGGGTGATCAAAAACATTCAGTACTTC. Amino acid sequence: CASSLTPPGVIKNIQYF.

J is TRBJ2-5 and V is TRBV4-1; 8 nucleotides align to TRBD2. The V segment lost 0 bases and the J segment 5 bases; nucleotides outside the gene matches: 11. Germline values: CDR1 MGHRA, CDR2 YSYEKL. CDR3 size: 17 residues. CDR3 in amino acids: CASSQDGLAGGVETQYF. In DNA, the CDR3 is TGCGCCAGCAGCCAAGACGGATTGGCGGGAGGAGTGGAGACCCAGTACTTC.

The chain joins TRBV6-5 to TRBJ1-5, with D perhaps matching TRBD1 (5 bases). With 7 bases removed from V and 6 bases from J, the gap between germline ends came to 13 bases. There are 13 residues in the CDR3. Germline CDR1 and CDR2: MNHEY and SVGAGI. CDR3 sequence: CASTAGGFQPQHF. CDR3 coding DNA: TGTGCCAGCACCGCCGGGGGGTTTCAGCCCCAGCATTTT.

The chain joins TRBV28 to TRBJ2-1; no firm D call. V lost 2 bases and J 4 bases, leaving 6 bases between the germline ends. Germline values: CDR1 MDHEN, CDR2 SYDVKM. This CDR3 has 13 residues. The CDR3 DNA reads as TGTGCCAGCAGTTTAGACACATACAATGAGCAGTTCTTC. Translated, it gives CASSLDTYNEQFF.

The J gene is TRBJ2-7, the V gene TRBV11-2; 7 bases agree with TRBD2. The CDR3 covers 13 residues. Trimming took 3 bases from V and 6 from J; bases not matched to a gene: 5. Germline V CDR1 and CDR2: SGHAT, FQNNGV. CDR3 amino acids: CASSLQTGGEQYF. In DNA, the CDR3 is TGTGCCAGCAGCTTGCAAACGGGAGGCGAGCAGTACTTC. The entire variable domain, with the rest obtained from reference TRBV11-2 and TRBJ2-7, is as follows: EAGVAQSPRYKIIEKRQSVAFWCNPISGHATLYWYQQILGQGPKLLIQFQNNGVVDDSQLPKDRFSAERLKGVDSTLKIQPAKLEDSAVYLCASSLQTGGEQYFGPGTRLTVT.

This clone was seen a few times. The rearrangement uses TRBV11-3 and TRBJ2-3; D possibly corresponds to TRBD2 (6 bases). The V and J ends lost 5 bases and 9 bases respectively, with 21 bases between them. The germline V gene has CDR1 SGHNT and CDR2 YENEEA. CDR3 length equals 15 residues. CDR3 loop: CASSPAAGQAPTQYF. Written as DNA, the CDR3 is TGTGCCAGCAGCCCCGCTGCGGGGCAAGCCCCCACGCAGTATTTT.

This clone came up a few times. The genes are TRBV7-2 and TRBJ1-2; D is perhaps TRBD1 (5 bases). Germline V gene data show CDR1 as SGHTA and CDR2 as FQGNSA. The V gene lost 5 bases and the J gene lost 5 bases, with 12 bases spanning the gap. The CDR3 extends over 13 amino acids. The CDR3 DNA sequence: TGTGCCAGCAGCCTGCAGCAGGGATATGGCTACACCTTC. This codes for CASSLQQGYGYTF.

V and J are TRBV3-1 (or the pseudogene TRBV3-2) and TRBJ2-7, with D unresolved. Germline CDR1 is LGHDT and CDR2 is YNNKEL (reference sequence). The CDR3 spans 12 residues. V lost 4 bases and J lost 7, with 11 bases in between. The CDR3: CASSPQTGEQYF. The CDR3 nucleotides are TGTGCCAGCAGCCCACAAACGGGTGAGCAGTACTTC.

The chain joins TRBV10-3 to TRBJ2-7; possible D gene TRBD2, 5 bases. Germline V gives CDR1 ENHRY, CDR2 SYGVKD. Trimming left V 6 bases short and J 5 bases short, with 23 bases between. This CDR3 contains 16 residues. The DNA of the CDR3 is TGTGCCATCAGCCCATGGACTCCTCCAACGATCCACGAGCAGTACTTC. Protein: CAISPWTPPTIHEQYF.

The V gene is TRBV10-3, the J gene TRBJ1-5; D ambiguous. The ends were cut back, 4 bases at V and 0 bases at J, with 13 bases in the middle. Germline lookup yields CDR1 ENHRY and CDR2 SYGVKD. CDR3 length: 16 amino acids. The CDR3 DNA follows: TGTGCCATCAGTGCCGGTACCCCCCATAGCAATCAGCCCCAGCATTTT. The encoded protein is CAISAGTPHSNQPQHF.

The chain combines TRBV28 with TRBJ2-7; 7 nucleotides match TRBD1. The germline V gene encodes CDR1 MDHEN and CDR2 SYDVKM. CDR3 length: 14 amino acids. After removal of 2 bases from V and 0 bases from J, the junction contained 1 base not matched to a gene. The CDR3 DNA sequence: TGTGCCAGCAGTTTAGCAGGGGGCTCCTACGAGCAGTACTTC. Its protein product is CASSLAGGSYEQYF.

V is TRBV6-2 or TRBV6-3 and J is TRBJ2-4, with D possibly TRBD2 on 6 matching bases. This CDR3 is 16 amino acids long. The ends were cut back, 6 bases at V and 0 bases at J, with 15 bases in the middle. The V gene's germline CDR1 is MNHEY and CDR2 SVGEGT. CDR3 sequence: CASSRIADLAKNIQYF. Here the CDR3 DNA reads TGTGCCAGCAGCCGGATAGCGGATCTAGCCAAAAACATTCAGTACTTC.

This chain uses TRBV7-3 with TRBJ2-1, with 7 positions matching TRBD2. The germline V gene has CDR1 SGHTA and CDR2 FQGTGA. Trimming at V came to 6 bases and at J to 5 bases, leaving 7 bases not matched to a gene. This CDR3 spans 14 amino acids. CDR3: CASSRGTTHNEQFF. The DNA for the CDR3 is TGTGCCAGCAGTCGCGGGACTACGCACAATGAGCAGTTCTTC.

This clone was found a few times. V and J are TRBV14 and TRBJ2-1; possibly TRBD1 for D (5 bases). This CDR3 is 14 amino acids long. The V and J ends lost 5 bases and 3 bases respectively, with 11 bases between them. CDR1 SGHDN and CDR2 FVKESK come from the germline V gene. The CDR3 spells CASSTRQSYNEQFF. Written as DNA, the CDR3 is TGTGCCAGCAGCACCCGACAGAGCTACAATGAGCAGTTCTTC.

The CDR3 sequence: CASSSQGARSEKLFF. The CDR3 region has the DNA TGCGCCAGCAGCTCCCAGGGGGCCCGTAGTGAAAAACTGTTTTTT. The chain combines TRBV5-1 with TRBJ1-4; TRBD1 matches at 8 bases. Germline lookup yields CDR1 SGHRS and CDR2 YFSETQ. This CDR3 is built from 15 residues. Trimming cost V 3 bases and J 7 bases; bases outside gene matches: 8.

This chain connects TRBV27 to TRBJ1-4; TRBD1 matches at 7 bases. V trimming: 6 bases; J trimming: 0 bases; junction bases outside the gene matches: 13. Germline CDR1 MNHEY, CDR2 SMNVEV (reference sequence). The length of the CDR3 is 18 residues. The CDR3 bases are TGTGCCAGCAGCCCCTACTCGGGACAGAAAACAACTAATGAAAAACTGTTTTTT. This gives the protein CASSPYSGQKTTNEKLFF. The whole variable domain, filled in from reference TRBV27 and TRBJ1-4, reads EAQVTQNPRYLITVTGKKLTVTCSQNMNHEYMSWYRQDPGLGLRQIYYSMNVEVTDKGDVPEGYKVSRKEKRNFPLILESPSPNQTSLYFCASSPYSGQKTTNEKLFFGSGTQLSVL.

V is TRBV7-2 and J is TRBJ1-1; perhaps TRBD1 as D (5 bases). Deletions cut 3 bases from V and 0 bases from J, with 8 bases between. The CDR3 totals 14 residues. CDR1 and CDR2 (germline): SGHTA, FQGNSA. CDR3 bases: TGTGCCAGCAGCTTGCAGGGATTGAACACTGAAGCTTTCTTT. This encodes CASSLQGLNTEAFF.

This chain links TRBV19 with TRBJ1-3; D is undetermined. Deletions cut 10 bases from V and 4 bases from J, with 14 bases between. The germline CDR1 and CDR2 sequences are LNHDA and SQIVND (reference sequence). CDR3 length: 13 residues. The CDR3: CATRGSWGNTIYF. The CDR3 nucleotides read TGTGCCACCCGAGGGAGTTGGGGAAACACCATATATTTT.

The chain employs TRBV6-5 and TRBJ2-7; 7 bases agree with TRBD2. The CDR3 runs to 14 residues. J gave up 6 bases and V 4 bases, and 9 bases lay outside the gene matches. The germline V gene has CDR1 MNHEY and CDR2 SVGAGI. The CDR3 DNA reads TGTGCCAGCAGTTCGCCGGGACTAAAATTCGAGCAGTACTTC. This encodes CASSSPGLKFEQYF.

V is TRBV7-8 and J is TRBJ2-1; 12 positions match TRBD2. Germline-derived CDR1 and CDR2 are SGHVS and FQNEAQ. The CDR3 extends over 17 amino acids. The V gene end was trimmed by 4 bases and the J gene end by 8 bases; junction bases not matched to a gene: 12. In nucleotides, the CDR3 is TGTGCCAGCAGCTACAACCCGACTAGCGGGAGTCCGGATGAGCAGTTCTTC. Translation: CASSYNPTSGSPDEQFF.

A note on this clone: At the DNA level, this CDR3 is encoded by other sequences in the same sample as well. This sequence joins TRBV3-1 (or the pseudogene TRBV3-2) and TRBJ1-2, with TRBD1 matching 7 bases. This CDR3 spans 13 amino acids. Germline CDR1 reads LGHDT; CDR2 reads YNNKEL (reference sequence). The ends lost 4 bases at V and 7 bases at J; junction bases unmatched: 6. CDR3 residues: CASSPRQGFGYTF. In DNA form, the CDR3 reads TGTGCCAGCAGCCCGCGACAGGGATTTGGCTACACCTTC.

The gene calls are TRBV19 and TRBJ2-1, with D possibly being TRBD2 (6 bases). The CDR3 totals 16 residues. The germline CDR1 and CDR2 sequences are LNHDA and SQIVND (reference sequence). V lost 5 bases and J lost 0, with 14 bases in between. The CDR3 loop reads CASSLEGTSSYNEQFF. The DNA for the CDR3 is TGTGCCAGTAGTTTGGAGGGGACCAGCTCCTACAATGAGCAGTTCTTC.

The chain couples TRBV6-2 or TRBV6-3 to TRBJ2-2, with 9 bases fitting TRBD1. This CDR3 has 16 amino acids. J was trimmed by 1 base and V by 6 bases; bases with no gene match: 6. Germline values: CDR1 MNHEY, CDR2 SVGEGT. The CDR3 bases are TGTGCCAGCAGCCTACAGGGGGCTCGGAACACCGGGGAGCTGTTTTTT. Its protein is CASSLQGARNTGELFF.

In this sample, this clone turned up a few times. The gene calls are TRBV9 and TRBJ2-5; TRBD1 agrees at 10 bases. Germline V CDR1 and CDR2: SGDLS, YYNGEE. Losses at the gene ends were 0 bases for V and 13 bases for J; bases not matched to a gene: 15. There are 16 residues in the CDR3. This CDR3 is CASSVDGDRGRAAAYF. DNA for the CDR3: TGTGCCAGCAGCGTAGACGGAGACAGGGGGCGGGCGGCGGCGTACTTC.

This clone was detected once. J is TRBJ1-1 and V is TRBV18, with D unresolved. CDR1 and CDR2 from the germline V gene are KGHSH and LQKENI. Trimming cost V 6 bases and J 6 bases, with 17 bases left between them. This CDR3 spans 14 amino acids. CDR3 amino acids: CASSQESHGAEAFF. The CDR3 DNA reads TGTGCCAGCTCCCAAGAAAGCCACGGAGCTGAAGCTTTCTTT.

In regard to this clone: Other nucleotide sequences in the sample specify the same CDR3. This chain uses TRBV24-1 with TRBJ2-1; 8 nucleotides line up with TRBD2. The V gene end was trimmed by 4 bases and the J gene end by 1 base; junction bases not matched to a gene: 5. The CDR3 covers 16 residues. CDR1 is KGHDR, CDR2 SFDVKD, per germline. This CDR3 is CATSDSSGGSYNEQFF. The DNA of the CDR3 is TGTGCCACCAGTGACTCCAGCGGGGGATCCTACAATGAGCAGTTCTTC.

The chain recombines TRBV28 with TRBJ1-2; TRBD1 agrees at 12 bases. Per germline, CDR1 MDHEN and CDR2 SYDVKM. Losses at the gene ends were 6 bases for V and 6 bases for J; bases not matched to a gene: 8. The CDR3 contains 15 residues. CDR3 coding DNA: TGTGCCAGCAGATATGGGACAGGGGGCGTGGATGGCTACACCTTC. Protein sequence: CASRYGTGGVDGYTF.

The chain employs TRBV29-1 and TRBJ2-2; TRBD1 agrees at 8 bases. The CDR3 has 14 residues. Germline values: CDR1 SQVTM, CDR2 ANQGSEA. After removal of 3 bases from V and 2 bases from J, the junction contained 2 bases not matched to a gene. The CDR3 spells CSVEQGANTGELFF. CDR3 sequence (DNA): TGCAGCGTTGAGCAGGGGGCAAACACCGGGGAGCTGTTTTTT.

The chain links TRBV30 to TRBJ1-2, with no clear D. The CDR3 totals 13 residues. Germline-derived CDR1 and CDR2 are GTSNPN and SVGIG (reference sequence). Trimming cost V 2 bases and J 0 bases, with 7 bases left between them. The CDR3 nucleotides read TGTGCCTGGAGTTCGGGGACTAACTATGGCTACACCTTC. Translation: CAWSSGTNYGYTF.

CDR3 protein: CASSLITSGQETQYF. For the CDR3, the DNA is TGTGCCAGCAGTTTAATCACTAGCGGGCAAGAGACCCAGTACTTC. The chain employs TRBV28 and TRBJ2-5; 9 nucleotides line up with TRBD2. This CDR3 has 15 amino acids. The germline gives CDR1 MDHEN, CDR2 SYDVKM. J lost 2 bases, V lost 2 bases, and 3 bases had no gene match.

The rearrangement joins TRBV29-1 to TRBJ2-1; D ambiguous. Germline CDR1 reads SQVTM; CDR2 reads ANQGSEA. This CDR3 is 12 amino acids long. The V gene lost 3 bases and the J gene lost 5 bases, with 8 bases spanning the gap. The CDR3 region has the DNA TGCAGCGTTGACAGAGACAACAATGAGCAGTTCTTC. It yields the protein CSVDRDNNEQFF.